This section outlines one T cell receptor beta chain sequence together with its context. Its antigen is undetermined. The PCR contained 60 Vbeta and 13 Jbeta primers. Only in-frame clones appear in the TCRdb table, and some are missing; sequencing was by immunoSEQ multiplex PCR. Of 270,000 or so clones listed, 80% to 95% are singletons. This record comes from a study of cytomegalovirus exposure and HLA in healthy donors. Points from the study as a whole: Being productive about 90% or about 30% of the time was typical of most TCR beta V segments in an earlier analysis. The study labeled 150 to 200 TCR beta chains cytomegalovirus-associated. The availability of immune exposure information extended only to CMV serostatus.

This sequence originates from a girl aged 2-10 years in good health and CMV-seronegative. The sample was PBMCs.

The CDR3 sequence: CASSPGFVGYTF. Here the CDR3 DNA reads TGTGCCAGCAGCCCAGGTTTTGTTGGCTACACCTTC. V usage is TRBV6-5 and J usage is TRBJ1-2; D remains ambiguous. Trimming pared 6 bases from V and 7 bases from J, leaving 12 bases between. This CDR3 is built from 12 residues. Germline CDR1 is MNHEY and CDR2 is SVGAGI.